The 10 T cell receptor beta chains below come from one sample, sequenced in a study of identical twins. TCRdb reanalysed the 5' RACE reads using MiXCR and keeps one entry per CDR3 protein. The table lists roughly 630,000 distinct CDR3 sequences, around 7.4% of them singletons. These records were also assigned to another study, of yellow fever vaccine responses in identical twins.

Material for sequencing was PBMCs. These receptors were taken from a woman aged 18-35 years in good health.

The gene calls are TRBV2 and TRBJ2-3; tentative D call: TRBD2 (7 bases). V shed 3 bases and J shed 5 bases, with 12 bases lying between them. The germline CDR1 and CDR2 sequences are SNHLY and FYNNEI. There are 14 residues in the CDR3. CDR3 coding DNA: TGTGCCAGCAGTGAGAGGGGGGGCAGAGATACGCAGTATTTT. It codes for CASSERGGRDTQYF.

V and J are TRBV9 and TRBJ2-3; D uncertain. The CDR3 extends over 14 amino acids. V lost 4 bases, J lost 6 bases, and 15 bases lay in between. Per the germline V gene, CDR1 is SGDLS and CDR2 is YYNGEE. The CDR3 bases are TGTGCCAGCAGCCCGGCCGGGCGCCAGGATACGCAGTATTTT. Translated, it gives CASSPAGRQDTQYF.

J is TRBJ2-7 and V is TRBV28; 11 bases map to TRBD2. The CDR3 runs 17 residues. Per germline, CDR1 MDHEN and CDR2 SYDVKM. V shed 3 bases and J 3 bases; nucleotides not matched to a gene: 10. The CDR3 sequence is CASSFPLTSGDHYEQYF. In DNA, the CDR3 is TGTGCCAGCAGTTTTCCCCTGACTAGCGGGGACCACTACGAGCAGTACTTC.

This clonotype occurred a few times. This chain joins TRBV28 and TRBJ2-7; D may correspond to TRBD1 or TRBD2 (5 bases each). The V end lost 6 bases, the J end lost 6 bases, and 30 bases lay between the germline ends. The V gene's germline CDR1 is MDHEN and CDR2 SYDVKM. This CDR3 comprises 18 residues. CDR3 protein: CASRGVDGLGFFLGEQYF. In nucleotides, the CDR3 is TGTGCCAGCAGGGGGGTGGATGGGCTGGGGTTTTTTCTCGGCGAGCAGTACTTC.

The rearrangement uses TRBV28 and TRBJ2-4, with D perhaps TRBD2 (6 bases). Between the trimmed V and J ends, which lost 5 bases and 1 base, there was a span of 12 bases. CDR3 length: 15 amino acids. Germline CDR1 is MDHEN and CDR2 is SYDVKM. CDR3 DNA sequence: TGTGCCAGCAGTGAGGGAGGTCGGGCCAAAAACATTCAGTACTTC. Protein sequence: CASSEGGRAKNIQYF. The full variable domain, rest sourced from reference TRBV28 and TRBJ2-4, is DVKVTQSSRYLVKRTGEKVFLECVQDMDHENMFWYRQDPGLGLRLIYFSYDVKMKEKGDIPEGYSVSREKKERFSLILESASTNQTSMYLCASSEGGRAKNIQYFGAGTRLSVL.

As to this clonotype: An end of the junction does not agree with germline; a read error may underlie this. The gene calls are TRBV11-2 and TRBJ2-5; tentatively, D is TRBD1 or TRBD2 (5 bases each). Germline V gene lookup returns CDR1 SGHAT and CDR2 FQNNGV. The CDR3 has 14 amino acids. CDR3 DNA: TGTGCCAGCAGCTTAGTAAGGGACCAAGGGACCCAGTACTTC. This encodes CASSLVRDQGTQYF.

The chain has TRBV5-8 and TRBJ2-2, with D unclear. The CDR3 is 16 amino acids. Germline V CDR1 and CDR2: SGHTS, YDEGEE. V was shortened by 2 bases and J by 0 bases, with 11 bases between the two germline ends. CDR3 nucleotide sequence: TGTGCCAGCAGCTTCCCAAGGGTTCCGAACACCGGGGAGCTGTTTTTT. Its translation is CASSFPRVPNTGELFF.

In its sample, this clonotype was seen a few times. The J gene is TRBJ2-1, the V gene TRBV7-8; 9 bases map to TRBD1. The CDR3 contains 16 residues. Trimming removed 5 bases from V and 6 bases from J; junction bases left unmatched: 11. The germline gives CDR1 SGHVS, CDR2 FQNEAQ. The CDR3 coding sequence is TGTGCCAGCAGCGCTAGGCCGGGACAGGGAACCAATGAGCAGTTCTTC. This codes for CASSARPGQGTNEQFF.

J is TRBJ2-2 and V is TRBV29-1; a weak D match, TRBD2 (5 bases). Germline V lookup: CDR1 SQVTM, CDR2 ANQGSEA. The length of the CDR3 is 15 residues. Trimming shortened V by 7 bases and J by 4 bases, and 19 bases separated the two germline ends. The CDR3 sequence: CSAGDLVSGTGELFF. In nucleotides, the CDR3 is TGCAGCGCCGGAGATCTGGTGAGCGGCACCGGGGAGCTGTTTTTT.

This clonotype was picked up a small number of times. The chain is built from TRBV4-1 and TRBJ2-5; TRBD2 is a possible D gene (5 bases). This CDR3 is 15 amino acids long. The germline gives CDR1 MGHRA, CDR2 YSYEKL. The V gene lost 0 bases and the J gene lost 2 bases, with 10 bases spanning the gap. The CDR3 sequence is CASSQDSGGQETQYF. The DNA for the CDR3 is TGCGCCAGCAGCCAAGACTCTGGAGGACAAGAGACCCAGTACTTC.